The rows below give T cell receptor beta chains drawn from one sample of a study of shared clonotypes between healthy human individuals. Sequencing was performed with immunoSEQ multiplex PCR; in TCRdb, only in-frame clones are kept and a portion is missing. The repertoire holds about 2.3 million clones, 92% seen once, with around 0.38% in the top ten. What was sequenced was naive CD4+ T cells from PBMCs. The receptors here all came from a man aged 18-30 years in good health. Some clones in this sample may be carry-over from other donors' samples. CDR3s include the opening cysteine and the closing phenylalanine or tryptophan. A D gene is named only where the DNA matches it firmly. A row's size may be missing; if present it is once, few, many or a size class.

size,D,J,V,DNA,CDR3
-,-,TRBJ2-5,TRBV6-5,TGTGCCAGCAGTTACTCAGGGATTCGAGAGACCCAGTACTTC,CASSYSGIRETQYF
-,TRBD2,TRBJ2-1,TRBV5-1,TGCGCCAGCAGCTCCGGGGGGAGTTACAATGAGCAGTTCTTC,CASSSGGSYNEQFF
once,TRBD2,TRBJ2-7,TRBV9,TGTGCCAGCAGCACCCTTCCTCGGACTAGCGGCTCCTACGAGCAGTACTTC,CASSTLPRTSGSYEQYF
-,-,TRBJ2-3,TRBV4-3,TGCGCCAGCAGCCCGGACCAGGGCACAGATACGCAGTATTTT,CASSPDQGTDTQYF
once,-,TRBJ2-3,TRBV15,TGTGCCACCATGGACTTGACTAGCACAGATACGCAGTATTTT,CATMDLTSTDTQYF
few,-,TRBJ1-1,TRBV29-1,TGCAGCGTTGTGGAGATTCAAGCTTTCTTT,CSVVEIQAFF
-,-,TRBJ1-4,TRBV28,TGTGCCAGCAGTCCTCGGGCAGGGTCGTATGAAAAACTGTTTTTT,CASSPRAGSYEKLFF
-,-,TRBJ1-2,TRBV5-6,TGTGCCAGCAGCTTGGTCAACAGCAAAACCTATGGCTACACCTTC,CASSLVNSKTYGYTF
once,-,TRBJ2-7,TRBV7-2,TGTGCCAGCAGCTTAGATCGGGGTTCCTACGAGCAGTACTTC,CASSLDRGSYEQYF
-,TRBD1,TRBJ1-1,TRBV25-1,TGTGCCAGCAGTGAACCGGACAGGCCGAACACTGAAGCTTTCTTT,CASSEPDRPNTEAFF
-,TRBD1,TRBJ2-3,TRBV6-5,TGTGCCAGCAGTTACCACGGGACAGGCACAGATACGCAGTATTTT,CASSYHGTGTDTQYF
-,-,TRBJ2-7,TRBV7-9,TGTGCCAGCAGCTTGTACGGGCCAGACTACGAGCAGTACTTC,CASSLYGPDYEQYF
-,TRBD1,TRBJ1-5,TRBV7-8,TGTGCCAGCAGCTTCCCCCGTCAGGGGGGGGCTAAGCAGCCCCAGCATTTT,CASSFPRQGGAKQPQHF
-,-,TRBJ1-2,TRBV2,TGTGCCAGCAGTGAAGCGCGGGCAGGGCTGAGAGGCTACACCTTC,CASSEARAGLRGYTF
-,TRBD2,TRBJ2-2,TRBV4-1,TGCGCCAGCAGCCAACCGACTAGCGGGAGGGCCCCCGGGGAGCTGTTTTTT,CASSQPTSGRAPGELFF
-,-,TRBJ2-1,TRBV29-1,TGCAGCGTTGGAGGGACTCCCCCCTACAATGAGCAGTTCTTC,CSVGGTPPYNEQFF
-,TRBD1,TRBJ2-7,TRBV7-2,TGTGCCAGCAGCTCAGTCGGGACAGTCGCCTACGAGCAGTACTTC,CASSSVGTVAYEQYF
-,-,TRBJ1-5,TRBV15,TGTGCCACCAGCAGAGAAGCAGGGCAGGGTCAGCCCCAGCATTTT,CATSREAGQGQPQHF
-,-,TRBJ2-7,TRBV1,TGCACCAGCAGCCAAGTTACGAGCGACTCCTACGAGCAGTACTTC,CTSSQVTSDSYEQYF
few,-,TRBJ1-2,TRBV28,TGTGCCAGCAGTTTAACGGGTTATGGCTACACCTTC,CASSLTGYGYTF
-,-,TRBJ2-5,TRBV5-1,TGCGCCAGCAGCTCCGCGGGAGGGACAGGAGAGGATAGGGAGACCCAGTACTTC,CASSSAGGTGEDRETQYF
-,TRBD1,TRBJ1-4,TRBV5-1,TGCGCCAGCAGCGGGGGACAGGGTCGGGCTGAAAAACTGTTTTTT,CASSGGQGRAEKLFF
-,TRBD1,TRBJ2-1,TRBV5-1,TGCGCCAGCAGCTCACCGGGACAGGCCGTTAATGAGCAGTTCTTC,CASSSPGQAVNEQFF
-,-,TRBJ1-5,TRBV6-1,TGTGCCAGCAGTGAATATCAGCCCCAGCATTTT,CASSEYQPQHF
-,-,TRBJ1-1,TRBV11-1,TGTGCCAGCAGCTTAGCATGGGACATTGGCGAAGCTTTCTTT,CASSLAWDIGEAFF
-,TRBD1,TRBJ2-3,TRBV7-9,TGTGCCAGCAGCTTAATTCTAGGGGGCGTCACAGATACGCAGTATTTT,CASSLILGGVTDTQYF
-,TRBD2,TRBJ2-1,TRBV7-3,TGTGCCAGCAGCTTCTCCGGGACTAGCCCTAATGAGCAGTTCTTC,CASSFSGTSPNEQFF
-,-,TRBJ1-4,TRBV5-5,TGTGCCAGCAGCCCAGGACAGCTCGGGGGGAAACTGTTTTTT,CASSPGQLGGKLFF
few,-,TRBJ1-1,TRBV19,TGTGCCAGTAGTATAAACAGGGCCACTGAAGCTTTCTTT,CASSINRATEAFF
-,-,TRBJ2-1,TRBV30,TGTGCCTGGACTAGCGCGAGTGAGCAGTTCTTC,CAWTSASEQFF
-,TRBD1,TRBJ2-6,TRBV5-1,TGCGCCAGCAGCTTACAGGGGGCGACTGGGGCCAACGTCCTGACTTTC,CASSLQGATGANVLTF
-,TRBD2,TRBJ2-1,TRBV5-4,TGTGCCAGCAGCTCCCTAGCGGGAGCATCCTACAATGAGCAGTTCTTC,CASSSLAGASYNEQFF
-,TRBD1,TRBJ2-5,TRBV5-6,TGTGCCAGCAGCTTACGGACAGGAAAAGAGACCCAGTACTTC,CASSLRTGKETQYF
-,-,TRBJ2-3,TRBV9,TGTGCCAGCAGCAGAGACGAGAGGGATACGCAGTATTTT,CASSRDERDTQYF
-,-,TRBJ2-7,TRBV9,TGTGCCAGCAGCGGATCGACAGGGAGGTACGAGCAGTACTTC,CASSGSTGRYEQYF
-,-,TRBJ1-1,TRBV5-4,TGTGCCAGCAGCTTTGAAACCCCCCGTCAGGGAGTACAGTTCTTT,CASSFETPRQGVQFF
-,TRBD2,TRBJ2-5,TRBV5-1,TGCGCCAGCAAAACCGGGACTAGCGTCAGGGAGACCCAGTACTTC,CASKTGTSVRETQYF
-,TRBD2,TRBJ2-1,TRBV5-1,TGCGCCAGCAGCCTAGGACTAGCGGGTACGTCCTACAATGAGCAGTTCTTC,CASSLGLAGTSYNEQFF
once,-,TRBJ2-2,TRBV7-9,TGTGCCAGCAGCTTACAGGTTGAGGGCACCGGGGAGCTGTTTTTT,CASSLQVEGTGELFF
-,TRBD1,TRBJ1-5,TRBV9,TGTGCCAGCAGCGCCTCGACAGGGATTAATCAGCCCCAGCATTTT,CASSASTGINQPQHF
-,-,TRBJ2-3,TRBV7-6,TGTGCCAGCAGCTTGGTGGCGGTTAGCACAGATACGCAGTATTTT,CASSLVAVSTDTQYF
-,TRBD1,TRBJ1-6,TRBV19,TGTGCCAGTAGTACGCGACAGGGTAATTCACCCCTCCACTTT,CASSTRQGNSPLHF
-,-,TRBJ1-1,TRBV4-1,TGCGCCAGCAGCCCAAGACCTGGGGACACTGAAGCTTTCTTT,CASSPRPGDTEAFF
few,-,TRBJ2-5,TRBV29-1,TGCAGCGTTGACAGGGACCAAGAGACCCAGTACTTC,CSVDRDQETQYF
-,TRBD1,TRBJ1-4,TRBV11-2,TGTGCCAGCAGCCTGGACAGGGTCAAGGGGGGACTGTTTTTT,CASSLDRVKGGLFF
-,-,TRBJ2-7,TRBV6-6,TGTGCCAGCAGCCTGGACTGGGGGGCGGCCGAGCAGTACTTC,CASSLDWGAAEQYF
-,-,TRBJ2-5,TRBV15,TGTGCCACCCGGGGAGCGCGGCAAGAGACCCAGTACTTC,CATRGARQETQYF
-,TRBD1,TRBJ1-2,TRBV5-1,TGCGCCAGCACCCCAGGGGGGAACTATGGCTACACCTTC,CASTPGGNYGYTF
-,-,TRBJ1-4,TRBV7-9,TGTGCCAGCAGCAGCCGACAGACAACTAATGAAAAACTGTTTTTT,CASSSRQTTNEKLFF
-,-,TRBJ2-2,TRBV6-5,TGTGCCAGCAGTTACCGGCAGACCGGGGAGCTGTTTTTT,CASSYRQTGELFF
-,-,TRBJ2-7,TRBV5-1,TGCGCCAGCAGCCTCGGCCCGGGTCTAGCGAGGTACGAGCAGTACTTC,CASSLGPGLARYEQYF
-,-,TRBJ1-1,TRBV18,TGTGCCAGCTCACCCCCTTCCGGGGACACTGAAGCTTTCTTT,CASSPPSGDTEAFF
-,-,TRBJ1-1,TRBV6-5,TGTGCCAGCAGTTACTCCTTGCCAGGGGTGAACACTGAAGCTTTCTTT,CASSYSLPGVNTEAFF